A selection of T cell receptor beta chains follows, all from one sample in a study of cytomegalovirus exposure and HLA in healthy donors. The protocol was immunoSEQ multiplex PCR, while the TCRdb copy is restricted to in-frame clones and leaves out a portion. The table has around 150,000 clones, more than 60% seen once; the top ten hold around 1.9%. The sample was PBMCs. The receptors here all came from a male donor in good health and CMV-seronegative. The CDR3 runs from the conserved cysteine through the conserved F or W.

14 | TRBV18 | CASSGQPVNEKLFF
14 | TRBV11-2 | CASSSGGWDYGYTF
17 | TRBV30 | CAWATGTGGFYNSPLHF
14 | TRBV11-3 | CASSLDGDNTEAFF
16 | TRBV6-6 | CASGFPRDRVSDTQYF
19 | TRBV4-1 | CASSRGRLAGGPEGDTQYF
16 | TRBV18 | CASSPITGTGDEKLFF
15 | TRBV2 | CASSGASGGFNEQFF
17 | TRBV18 | CASSPLFGGAGANVLTF
15 | TRBV6-5 | CASSYSTGSSYGYTF
15 | TRBV7-3 | CASSLSGGGQYEQYF
19 | TRBV12-5 | CASGFTLRSRLRDTGELFF
19 | TRBV18 | CASSPSGTGAIGGANVLTF
15 | TRBV27 | CASSSQGTGVPGYTF
14 | TRBV6-5 | CASSYPGLGETQYF
15 | TRBV28 | CASSSNLAGISPLHF
14 | TRBV7-8 | CASSLAGGYTEAFF
16 | TRBV9 | CASSAYGGAGTDTQYF
13 | TRBV7-8 | CASSWGGSYEQYF
12 | TRBV7-2 | CASSLQRTEAFF
13 | TRBV25-1 | CASGQGSGNTIYF
14 | TRBV5-1 | CASKDRSSYNEQFF
14 | TRBV21-1 | CASSPRTGTYEQYF
19 | TRBV7-2 | CASSPWTSGQNSGANVLTF